Listed below are T cell receptor beta chains from one sample, sequenced in a study of Graves' ophthalmopathy and Graves' hyperthyroidism. Each CDR3 protein gets one entry after TCRdb re-called the multiplex PCR reads with MiXCR. The profile shows a few hundred thousand distinct CDR3 sequences, about 18% of them singletons. The sequenced sample consisted of peripheral blood. The receptors come from an adult woman with stable Graves' hyperthyroidism. Each CDR3 is given with its conserved first and last residue. The order of the fields is J gene, clone size, V gene, D gene, CDR3 DNA, CDR3 protein. D genes are given only for firm matches. Clone sizes are given selectively: once, few, many, or a class where the clone is expanded.

>TRBJ2-7|.|TRBV11-2|.
TGTGCCAGCAGCCCAAGGAGTGCCAGCTACGAGCAGTACTTC
CASSPRSASYEQYF
>TRBJ2-7|many|TRBV6-1|TRBD2
TGTGCCAGCAGAGCGGCCGACGGGGGGTACGAGCAGTACTTC
CASRAADGGYEQYF
>TRBJ1-1|many|TRBV6-5|TRBD1
TGTGCCAGCACACCGGGACAGTCTCTGAACACTGAAGCTTTCTTT
CASTPGQSLNTEAFF
>TRBJ1-1|many|TRBV20-1|TRBD1
TGCAGTGCTACCCCCGGACAGGGTGGGACTGAAGCTTTCTTT
CSATPGQGGTEAFF
>TRBJ1-6|many|TRBV28|TRBD1
TGTGCCAGCAGTTTCACCCGGGACAGGGTTTCACCCCTCCACTTT
CASSFTRDRVSPLHF
>TRBJ2-7|.|TRBV18|.
TGTGCCAGCTCACCATCGGTAAACTACGAGCAGTACTTC
CASSPSVNYEQYF
>TRBJ1-1|many|TRBV4-3|.
TGCGCCAGCAGCCAAGAAGGGGATATGAACACTGAAGCTTTCTTT
CASSQEGDMNTEAFF
>TRBJ2-2|few|TRBV12-3/TRBV12-4|TRBD1
TGTGCCAGCAGTTTCACTCCGGGACAGGGATGGGGGAACACCGGGGAGCTGTTTTTT
CASSFTPGQGWGNTGELFF
>TRBJ1-1|few|TRBV3-1|.
TGTGCCAGCAGTTGGGTCGGGGGCACTGAAGCTTTCTTT
CASSWVGGTEAFF
>TRBJ2-5|many|TRBV5-1|TRBD2
TGCGCCAGCAACCCGTCTACTAGCGCACAAGAGACCCAGTACTTC
CASNPSTSAQETQYF
>TRBJ1-5|many|TRBV4-1|.
TGCGCCAGCAGCCAATCTGAGGGTAGCAATCAGCCCCAGCATTTT
CASSQSEGSNQPQHF
>TRBJ2-7|many|TRBV12-3/TRBV12-4|TRBD2
TGTGCCAGCAGCCCCGGTGGGGGCGGGAGGCTAGGCGAGCAGTACTTC
CASSPGGGGRLGEQYF
>TRBJ2-2|few|TRBV9|TRBD1
TGTGCCAGCACCCAGGGGGTGAACACCGGGGAGCTGTTTTTT
CASTQGVNTGELFF
>TRBJ1-5|many|TRBV20-1|TRBD1
TGCAGTGCTAGAGATCAGATGGACAGGTTTAATCAGCCCCAGCATTTT
CSARDQMDRFNQPQHF
>TRBJ1-2|many|TRBV6-2/TRBV6-3|TRBD1
TGTGCCAGCAGCCCGGTGGTGGGACAGACAAATTCTAACTATGGCTACACCTTC
CASSPVVGQTNSNYGYTF
>TRBJ2-2|.|TRBV29-1|.
TGCAGCGCTGCCGCCGCGAGTTTCGCCGGGGAGCTGTTTTTT
CSAAAASFAGELFF
>TRBJ1-1|.|TRBV6-5|.
TGTGCCAGCAGCTACGACAGTGTCGGCACTGAAGCTTTCTTT
CASSYDSVGTEAFF
>TRBJ2-4|many|TRBV7-2|.
TGTGCCAGCAGCATTGACAGGGAGGTGGACATTAAGTACTTC
CASSIDREVDIKYF
>TRBJ1-5|many|TRBV28|.
TGTGCCAGCAGTTCTACAGGACGCCGATTTAGCAATCAGCCCCAGCATTTT
CASSSTGRRFSNQPQHF
>TRBJ2-7|many|TRBV29-1|.
TGCAGCGTCGCCGGGGTCACGGGAGAACTTCACTACGAGCAGTACTTC
CSVAGVTGELHYEQYF
>TRBJ2-7|many|TRBV7-3|TRBD2
TGTGCCAGCAGCTTAAGCGGGAGCTTGTCCGAGCAGTACTTC
CASSLSGSLSEQYF
>TRBJ2-2|many|TRBV30|.
TGTGCCTCAATGTGGGTTGCAAACACCGGGGAGCTGTTTTTT
CASMWVANTGELFF
>TRBJ1-1|many|TRBV2|.
TGTGCCAGCCGAACCCCCGTCGGGACTAGTGAAGCTTTCTTT
CASRTPVGTSEAFF
>TRBJ1-5|.|TRBV4-1|.
TGCGCCAGCAGCCAACACTTTAACAGCAATCAGCCCCAGCATTTT
CASSQHFNSNQPQHF
>TRBJ2-7|many|TRBV12-3/TRBV12-4|TRBD1
TGTGCCAGCAGTTTGACAGGGGGCGTGGGGGAGCAGTACTTC
CASSLTGGVGEQYF
>TRBJ2-7|.|TRBV6-1|.
TGTGCCAGCAGCCTAAATGGAGCCTACGAGCAGTACTTC
CASSLNGAYEQYF
>TRBJ2-5|many|TRBV12-3/TRBV12-4|TRBD2
TGTGCCAGCAGTGCGGGACTAGCGACAGAGACCCAGTACTTC
CASSAGLATETQYF
>TRBJ2-5|few|TRBV6-1|TRBD1
TGTGCCAGCACCTTGACAGGGGGACGGGAGACCCAGTACTTC
CASTLTGGRETQYF
>TRBJ2-5|few|TRBV9|.
TGTGCCAGCAGCGTAGGAGGTAGCGGAAGCGGAGAGACCCAGTACTTC
CASSVGGSGSGETQYF
>TRBJ1-2|.|TRBV12-3/TRBV12-4|TRBD1
TGTGCCAGCATTATCGATGCGGGGACAGGGGGTGATGGCTACACCTTC
CASIIDAGTGGDGYTF
>TRBJ1-2|many|TRBV6-1|TRBD1
TGTGCCAGCAGTGAAGACTGGACAGGGCTCAATGGCTACACCTTC
CASSEDWTGLNGYTF
>TRBJ2-5|once|TRBV20-1|TRBD2
TGCAGTGCCCGTAGGCTAGCGGGGGGTCGGGAGACCCAGTACTTC
CSARRLAGGRETQYF
>TRBJ1-3|many|TRBV7-2|.
TGTGCCAGCAGCTTAATGTTTTGGCCCGGAAACACCATATATTTT
CASSLMFWPGNTIYF
>TRBJ2-7|many|TRBV5-5|TRBD1
TGTGCCAGCAGCGTGGGGACAGGGGCCGAGCAGTACTTC
CASSVGTGAEQYF
>TRBJ1-1|few|TRBV6-8|.
TGTGCCACCTATCAAGAAACAACCGGGACATTGAACACTGAAGCTTTCTTT
CATYQETTGTLNTEAFF
>TRBJ2-7|many|TRBV12-3/TRBV12-4|.
TGTGCCAGCAGTTCTAGTGGGCTCTACGAGCAGTACTTC
CASSSSGLYEQYF
>TRBJ2-2|.|TRBV6-1|.
TGTGCCAGCAGCGGGGGAATGGACTGGAACACCGGGGAGCTGTTTTTT
CASSGGMDWNTGELFF
>TRBJ1-6|once|TRBV12-3/TRBV12-4|.
TGTGCCAGCAGCACCACAGGGTCGGGCTCCCCCTATAATTCACCCCTCCACTTT
CASSTTGSGSPYNSPLHF
>TRBJ2-7|many|TRBV11-1|.
TGTGCCAGCAGCCTGGACGACTATCCTCCTAAGTACGAGCAGTACTTC
CASSLDDYPPKYEQYF
>TRBJ1-1|many|TRBV6-5|.
TGTGCCAGCAGTTACACTGAAGCTTTCTTT
CASSYTEAFF
>TRBJ2-7|many|TRBV12-3/TRBV12-4|.
TGTGCCAGCAGGCTCGGGAGAGTGTCCTACGAGCAGTACTTC
CASRLGRVSYEQYF
>TRBJ1-5|.|TRBV13|.
TGTGCCAGCAGCTTAGGGTGGGCAGACTATAGCAATCAGCCCCAGCATTTT
CASSLGWADYSNQPQHF
>TRBJ1-1|many|TRBV24-1|.
TGTGCCACCAGTGTGGGGGCGGGCACTGAAGCTTTCTTT
CATSVGAGTEAFF
>TRBJ2-2|.|TRBV15|.
TGTGCCACCAGACAGGGACAGAACACCGGGGAGCTGTTTTTT
CATRQGQNTGELFF
>TRBJ2-7|many|TRBV12-3/TRBV12-4|.
TGTGCCACCGGGACTCGCTCCTACGAGCAGTACTTC
CATGTRSYEQYF
>TRBJ1-6|many|TRBV2|.
TGTGCCAGCAGTAACCCGACAGGAGACCCCTCCTATAATTCACCCCTCCACTTT
CASSNPTGDPSYNSPLHF
>TRBJ1-1|.|TRBV30|.
TGTGCCTGGAGTGTATGGGCAAACACTGAAGCTTTCTTT
CAWSVWANTEAFF
>TRBJ2-7|.|TRBV28|TRBD1
TGTGCCAGCCGTCTATCGGGACAGGGCAACTACGAGCAGTACTTC
CASRLSGQGNYEQYF
>TRBJ1-1|many|TRBV7-2|TRBD1
TGTGCCAGCAGCCTCGGACCGACAGGGGCGGAAGCTTTCTTT
CASSLGPTGAEAFF
>TRBJ2-7|few|TRBV3-1|.
TGTGCCAGCAGCCAAGATAGTTCGGGACTGACGACCCCCCAGTACTTC
CASSQDSSGLTTPQYF
>TRBJ2-5|many|TRBV6-5|.
TGTGCCAGCAGTTACTCGGATATCCAAGAGACCCAGTACTTC
CASSYSDIQETQYF
>TRBJ2-5|many|TRBV27|.
TGTGCCAGCAGTTTAGACGGCAAGTGGGCCCAGTACTTC
CASSLDGKWAQYF
>TRBJ2-7|few|TRBV18|TRBD1
TGTGCCAGCTCACCACCGGCAGGGGGCTCCTACGAGCAGTACTTC
CASSPPAGGSYEQYF
>TRBJ2-3|many|TRBV5-1|.
TGCGCCAGCAGCTTGGAAGGGGGAATACTCACAGATACGCAGTATTTT
CASSLEGGILTDTQYF
>TRBJ2-7|many|TRBV2|.
TGTGCCAGCAGTGAGGGCCTGGCCTACGAGCAGTACTTC
CASSEGLAYEQYF
>TRBJ2-7|many|TRBV28|TRBD1
TGTGCCAGCAGGGGGACAGCTTTATCCTACGAGCAGTACTTC
CASRGTALSYEQYF